This passage covers 4 T cell receptor beta chains from one sample sequenced in a study of identical twins. MiXCR, run by TCRdb on the 5' RACE reads, gives a single entry per CDR3 protein. The sample carries roughly 1.6 million distinct CDR3 sequences, around 33% recorded once. Source material: cord blood. The receptors were gathered from a newborn girl in good health.

To note about this clonotype: The germline gene is not matched at one end of the junction; a read error may be the cause. The V gene is TRBV12-3 or TRBV12-4, the J gene TRBJ2-5; no clear D gene. The J call may be wrong; the DNA end is better matched by TRBJ2-7. This CDR3 has 11 amino acids. The CDR3 loop reads CVSSRGYEQYF. CDR3 nucleotide sequence: TGTGTCAGCAGTCGCGGCTACGAGCAGTACTTC.

The chain carries TRBV6-2 or TRBV6-3 and TRBJ2-4, with D unclear. The germline CDR1 and CDR2 sequences are MNHEY and SVGEGT. Trimming shortened V by 0 bases and J by 1 base, and 7 bases separated the two germline ends. The CDR3 has 15 amino acids. The chain's CDR3 is CASSYSARAKNIQYF. CDR3 bases: TGTGCCAGCAGTTACTCAGCCAGGGCCAAAAACATTCAGTACTTC.

Worth noting for this clonotype: The junction shows a germline mismatch at one end, possibly a read error. This chain links TRBV4-2 with TRBJ2-3; 7 nucleotides line up with TRBD2. In germline, CDR1 is LGHNA, CDR2 YNFKEQ. The length of the CDR3 is 17 residues. CDR3 coding DNA: TGTGCCAGCAGCCAAGATTCCTATGGCGGGAGCAGAGATACGCAGTATTTT. Translation gives CASSQDSYGGSRDTQYF.

Turning to this clonotype: One base away lies a much larger clone, so this may be a sequencing read error. The genes are TRBV6-5 and TRBJ2-1; 7 bases align to TRBD1. CDR1 and CDR2 from the germline V gene are MNHEY and SVGAGI. This CDR3 region has 14 residues. J lost 0 bases, V lost 6 bases, and 2 bases had no gene match. CDR3 amino acids: CASRWDSSYNEQFF. The CDR3 DNA reads as TGTGCCAGCAGATGGGACAGCTCCTACAATGAGCAGTTCTTC.